These 20 T cell receptor beta chains came from one sample sequenced in a study of shared clonotypes between healthy human individuals. TCRdb's copy holds only in-frame clones and misses some; the assay was immunoSEQ multiplex PCR. The sample has some 2,100,000 clones; around 95% are singletons. Sequences were obtained from naive CD4+ T cells sorted from blood. The subset was: CD45RA+ positively selected. These receptors were collected from a man aged 18 to 29 in good health.

The CDR3 region is CATSRGFLSEQYF. The CDR3 bases are TGTGCCACCAGCAGGGGCTTCCTTTCCGAGCAGTACTTC. This chain joins TRBV15 and TRBJ2-7; no clear D. The CDR3 extends over 13 amino acids. V lost 3 bases and J 6 bases, leaving 12 bases between the germline ends. In germline, CDR1 is LNHNV, CDR2 YYDKDF (reference sequence). Filled out from reference TRBV15 and TRBJ2-7, the complete variable domain reads DAMVIQNPRYQVTQFGKPVTLSCSQTLNHNVMYWYQQKSSQAPKLLFHYYDKDFNNEADTPDNFQSRRPNTSFCFLDIRSPGLGDTAMYLCATSRGFLSEQYFGPGTRLTVT.

Turning to this clone: The same CDR3 also results from other DNA sequences found in this sample. The chain employs TRBV5-1 and TRBJ2-7; possibly TRBD1 for D (8 bases). Trimming left V 3 bases short and J 2 bases short, with 12 bases between. CDR1 SGHRS and CDR2 YFSETQ come from the germline V gene. The CDR3 has 14 amino acids. The CDR3 here is CASSSTGGAYEQYF. CDR3 nucleotides: TGCGCCAGCAGCTCCACAGGGGGGGCCTACGAGCAGTACTTC.

The chain links TRBV27 to TRBJ2-7; 9 nucleotides match TRBD2. Germline V gene data show CDR1 as MNHEY and CDR2 as SMNVEV (reference sequence). V trimming: 6 bases; J trimming: 7 bases; junction bases outside the gene matches: 13. The CDR3 consists of 15 residues. CDR3 sequence reads: CASSRSAGGLREQYF. The DNA of the CDR3 is TGTGCCAGCAGCCGGTCAGCGGGGGGCCTCAGGGAGCAGTACTTC.

V gene TRBV6-5 combines with J gene TRBJ2-7; tentatively, D is TRBD1 or TRBD2 (6 bases each). With 0 bases removed from V and 2 bases from J, the gap between germline ends came to 11 bases. Germline V gives CDR1 MNHEY, CDR2 SVGAGI. This CDR3 is 15 amino acids long. CDR3 amino acids: CASSYSGGETYEQYF. In nucleotides, the CDR3 is TGTGCCAGCAGTTACTCGGGGGGCGAGACCTACGAGCAGTACTTC.

V gene TRBV9 combines with J gene TRBJ2-3; D unclear. Trimming shortened V by 0 bases and J by 2 bases, and 10 bases separated the two germline ends. The V gene's germline CDR1 is SGDLS and CDR2 YYNGEE. This CDR3 comprises 15 residues. CDR3 sequence: CASSVGAAATDTQYF. In DNA form, the CDR3 reads TGTGCCAGCAGCGTAGGTGCGGCAGCCACAGATACGCAGTATTTT.

The V call is TRBV27, the J call TRBJ2-7; possibly TRBD1 for D (5 bases). The germline gives CDR1 MNHEY, CDR2 SMNVEV (reference sequence). Trimming removed 7 bases from V and 2 bases from J, with 12 bases in between. The CDR3 spans 13 residues. The CDR3 spells CASTKGSTYEQYF. The CDR3 bases are TGTGCCAGCACCAAGGGGTCTACCTACGAGCAGTACTTC.

The chain joins TRBV10-3 to TRBJ1-2, with TRBD1 identical over 8 bases. Germline CDR1 ENHRY, CDR2 SYGVKD. The CDR3 covers 14 residues. Losses at the gene ends were 3 bases for V and 8 bases for J; bases not matched to a gene: 8. The CDR3 DNA reads TGTGCCATCAGTGACGGGACAGGCCCGAAGGGCTACACCTTC. The encoded protein is CAISDGTGPKGYTF.

The chain has TRBV6-1 and TRBJ1-1; D not certain. Germline CDR1 and CDR2: MNHNS and SASEGT. CDR3 length: 14 residues. Trimming shortened V by 1 base and J by 4 bases, and 10 bases separated the two germline ends. The CDR3, as DNA: TGTGCCAGCAGTGAAGTCGGGTTCCCCACTGAAGCTTTCTTT. This sequence encodes CASSEVGFPTEAFF.

With regard to this clone: Distinct nucleotide sequences in the sample also encode this CDR3. This chain uses TRBV18 with TRBJ1-1; D unclear. Trimming pared 1 base from V and 4 bases from J, leaving 10 bases between. The CDR3 loop spans 14 amino acids. Per the germline V gene, CDR1 is KGHSH and CDR2 is LQKENI. CDR3 loop: CASSPREGGTEAFF. CDR3 in DNA: TGTGCCAGCTCACCACGCGAGGGAGGCACTGAAGCTTTCTTT.

The chain recombines TRBV5-6 with TRBJ2-2; 12 bases are shared with TRBD2. The CDR3 contains 15 residues. Trimming removed 7 bases from V and 2 bases from J; junction bases left unmatched: 3. CDR1 and CDR2 from the germline V gene are SGHDT and YYEEEE. The CDR3, as DNA: TGTGCCAGCCGGACTAGCGGGGTCAACACCGGGGAGCTGTTTTTT. Its translation is CASRTSGVNTGELFF.

This clone was observed a single time. The chain carries TRBV11-1 and TRBJ2-4, with 8 bases matching TRBD2. The CDR3 is 15 residues long. V shed 5 bases, J shed 3 bases, and the junction held 6 bases outside the gene matches. In germline, CDR1 is SGHAT, CDR2 FQDESV (reference sequence). CDR3 region: CASSLRGGGKNIQYF. Here the CDR3 DNA reads TGTGCCAGCAGCCTACGGGGGGGAGGCAAAAACATTCAGTACTTC.

This sequence joins TRBV21-1 and TRBJ1-6; the table's D call, TRBD1, was not checked against the DNA. TRBV21-1 is labeled a pseudogene. The CDR3 consists of 16 residues. CDR3 sequence: CASSRRRGLGNSPLHF. Here the CDR3 DNA reads TGTGCCAGCAGCAGGCGGAGGGGGCTGGGTAATTCACCCCTCCACTTT.

This clone was recorded only once. This sequence joins TRBV30 and TRBJ1-2; maybe TRBD1 (6 bases). The V gene's germline CDR1 is GTSNPN and CDR2 SVGIG (reference sequence). The CDR3 extends over 14 amino acids. The V gene lost 1 base and the J gene lost 4 bases, with 13 bases spanning the gap. The CDR3 nucleotides are TGTGCCTGGAGTGAGGGGGTGAGCCTCTATGGCTACACCTTC. This sequence encodes CAWSEGVSLYGYTF.

The rearrangement uses TRBV25-1 and TRBJ1-1; no firm D call. The CDR3 extends over 14 amino acids. Germline CDR1 reads MGHDK; CDR2 reads SYGVNS. Trimming shortened V by 3 bases and J by 1 base, and 9 bases separated the two germline ends. The CDR3 sequence is CASSEAAQNTEAFF. CDR3 DNA sequence: TGTGCCAGCAGTGAGGCTGCTCAGAACACTGAAGCTTTCTTT.

The chain joins TRBV27 to TRBJ2-3; a weak D match, TRBD2 (6 bases). This CDR3 region has 15 residues. V lost 3 bases, J lost 4 bases, and 14 bases lay in between. In germline, CDR1 is MNHEY, CDR2 SMNVEV (reference sequence). CDR3 sequence: CASSFGGVTADTQYF. In DNA, the CDR3 is TGTGCCAGCAGTTTCGGGGGAGTGACCGCAGATACGCAGTATTTT.

CDR3 nucleotides: TGTGCCTGGAGTACTGCAGGGGCCGGGTTACCCCTCCACTTT. Amino acids: CAWSTAGAGLPLHF. The chain couples TRBV30 to TRBJ1-6, with TRBD1 as a possible D gene (6 bases). V was shortened by 2 bases and J by 12 bases, with 17 bases between the two germline ends. The CDR3 spans 14 residues. The V gene's germline CDR1 is GTSNPN and CDR2 SVGIG (reference sequence).

The V call is TRBV7-2, the J call TRBJ2-5, with 14 bases fitting TRBD2. V lost 2 bases and J lost 3; bases outside the gene matches: 11. There are 19 residues in the CDR3. Germline CDR1 SGHTA, CDR2 FQGNSA. As DNA, the CDR3 is TGTGCCAGCAGCTTATCCTCTCCCCCGACTAGCGGGAGGGAAGAGACCCAGTACTTC. This sequence encodes CASSLSSPPTSGREETQYF.

The chain combines TRBV7-8 with TRBJ2-3; TRBD2 matches at 10 bases. The CDR3 extends over 16 amino acids. Looked up from germline, CDR1 is SGHVS and CDR2 is FQNEAQ. V shed 2 bases, J shed 2 bases, and the junction held 4 bases outside the gene matches. Here the CDR3 DNA reads TGTGCCAGCAGCTTACTAGCGGGGGCGATCACAGATACGCAGTATTTT. This codes for CASSLLAGAITDTQYF.

V and J are TRBV7-2 and TRBJ2-7; D remains unclear. V lost 1 base and J 1 base, leaving 8 bases between the germline ends. CDR1 is SGHTA and CDR2 is FQGNSA in the germline V gene. The CDR3 loop spans 14 amino acids. The CDR3 region is CASSLGRVSYEQYF. In DNA, the CDR3 is TGTGCCAGCAGCTTAGGTCGGGTGTCCTACGAGCAGTACTTC.

This chain links TRBV7-9 with TRBJ1-2; 8 positions match TRBD1. V trimming: 9 bases; J trimming: 0 bases; junction bases outside the gene matches: 9. The CDR3 length is 15 residues. Germline V CDR1 and CDR2: SEHNR, FQNEAQ (reference sequence). CDR3 coding DNA: TGTGCCAGTCAGTTAAGACAGGGGACTAACTATGGCTACACCTTC. This encodes CASQLRQGTNYGYTF.